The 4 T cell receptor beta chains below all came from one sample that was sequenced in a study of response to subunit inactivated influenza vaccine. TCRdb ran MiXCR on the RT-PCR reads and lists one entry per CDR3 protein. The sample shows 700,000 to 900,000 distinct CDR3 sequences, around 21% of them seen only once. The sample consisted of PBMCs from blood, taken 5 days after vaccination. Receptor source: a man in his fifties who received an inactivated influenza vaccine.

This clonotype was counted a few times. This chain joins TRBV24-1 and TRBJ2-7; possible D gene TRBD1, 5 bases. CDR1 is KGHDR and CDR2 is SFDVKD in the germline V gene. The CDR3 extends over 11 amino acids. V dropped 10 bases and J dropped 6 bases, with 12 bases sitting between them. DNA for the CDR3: TGTGCCACGGGCCAGGGTTTCGAGCAGTACTTC. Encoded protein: CATGQGFEQYF.

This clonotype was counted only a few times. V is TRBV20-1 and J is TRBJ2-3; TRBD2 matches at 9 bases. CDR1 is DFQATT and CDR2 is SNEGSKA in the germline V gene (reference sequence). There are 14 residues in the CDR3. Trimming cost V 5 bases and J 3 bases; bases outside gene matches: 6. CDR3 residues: CSAQGREGTDTQYF. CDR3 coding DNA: TGCAGTGCTCAGGGGCGGGAGGGTACAGATACGCAGTATTTT.

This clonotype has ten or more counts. DNA of the CDR3: TGCGCCAGCAGTGGATCGGGGGGCGAGACCCAGTACTTC. Translating it yields CASSGSGGETQYF. This chain links TRBV10-2 with TRBJ2-5; tentative D call: TRBD2 (7 bases). This CDR3 spans 13 amino acids. Germline assignment: CDR1 WSHSY and CDR2 SAAADI. Trimming removed 4 bases at V and 5 bases at J, with 11 bases between.

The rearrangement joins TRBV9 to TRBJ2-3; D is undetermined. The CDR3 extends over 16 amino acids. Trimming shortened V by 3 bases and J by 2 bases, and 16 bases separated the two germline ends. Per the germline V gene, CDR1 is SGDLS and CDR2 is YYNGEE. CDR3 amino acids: CASSGGRVPITDTQYF. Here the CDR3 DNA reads TGTGCCAGCAGCGGAGGTCGGGTGCCAATCACAGATACGCAGTATTTT.